The 13 T cell receptor beta chains below come from one sample, sequenced in a study of blood T cell repertoires in COVID-19. Assay used: immunoSEQ multiplex PCR; TCRdb lists only in-frame clones, some missing. The data show around 130,000 clones, around nine tenths seen once. Sequences were obtained from peripheral blood. The receptors were gathered from a human donor in a cohort sampled during active COVID-19.

The rearrangement uses TRBV4-1 and TRBJ1-6; D perhaps matches TRBD1 (5 bases). The V end was cut by 2 bases, the J end by 10 bases, with 15 bases between. CDR1 is MGHRA, CDR2 YSYEKL, per germline. There are 15 residues in the CDR3. The CDR3 here is CASSQYPRGGSPLHF. The DNA of the CDR3 is TGCGCCAGCAGCCAATACCCAAGGGGTGGATCACCCCTCCACTTT.

The rearrangement links TRBV19 to TRBJ2-4, with a weak D call TRBD2 (7 bases). Germline CDR1 is LNHDA and CDR2 is SQIVND (reference sequence). The germline V and J ends were trimmed by 6 bases and 2 bases, with 14 bases remaining between them. This CDR3 has 15 residues. CDR3 nucleotide sequence: TGTGCCAGTAGCCCCGGGCGGGGGCCCAAAAACATTCAGTACTTC. Residues: CASSPGRGPKNIQYF.

The CDR3: CAWSTTGTSTDTQYF. The CDR3 DNA sequence: TGTGCCTGGAGTACCACCGGGACTAGCACAGATACGCAGTATTTT. V is TRBV30 and J is TRBJ2-3, with a weak D call TRBD2 (6 bases). There are 15 residues in the CDR3. V was pared by 2 bases and J by 0 bases, with 12 bases between. Germline values: CDR1 GTSNPN, CDR2 SVGIG (reference sequence).

The genes are TRBV28 and TRBJ1-5; TRBD1 aligns across 9 bases. Per germline, CDR1 MDHEN and CDR2 SYDVKM. The V and J ends lost 5 bases and 2 bases, in that order; junction bases with no gene match: 4. CDR3 size: 15 residues. The DNA of the CDR3 is TGTGCCAGCAGTCCGGGGGACAGGGGCAATCAGCCCCAGCATTTT. Translation: CASSPGDRGNQPQHF.

V and J are TRBV7-8 and TRBJ1-2; the D is unclear. CDR1 is SGHVS and CDR2 is FQNEAQ in the germline V gene. This CDR3 spans 16 amino acids. The V end lost 5 bases, the J end lost 3 bases, and 19 bases lay between the germline ends. As DNA, the CDR3 is TGTGCCAGCAGCCCCCCGGTGGGGTGGCGGGACTATGGCTACACCTTC. Amino acids: CASSPPVGWRDYGYTF.

The chain has TRBV7-9 and TRBJ2-7; TRBD2 agrees at 11 bases. Germline CDR1 is SEHNR and CDR2 is FQNEAQ (reference sequence). The CDR3 runs 14 residues. V gave up 3 bases and J gave up 4 bases; unmatched junction bases: 2. The chain's CDR3 is CASSFASGGYEQYF. DNA for the CDR3: TGTGCCAGCAGCTTTGCTAGCGGGGGGTACGAGCAGTACTTC.

This rearrangement joins TRBV5-1 to TRBJ1-1; D might be TRBD1 (5 bases). Germline-derived CDR1 and CDR2 are SGHRS and YFSETQ. V was shortened by 3 bases and J by 1 base, with 10 bases between the two germline ends. The CDR3 is 14 residues long. This chain's CDR3 is CASSWGVANTEAFF. CDR3 in DNA: TGCGCCAGCAGCTGGGGGGTGGCGAACACTGAAGCTTTCTTT.

This clone was seen a few times. This chain connects TRBV7-9 to TRBJ2-5; no definite D call. In germline, CDR1 is SEHNR, CDR2 FQNEAQ (reference sequence). This CDR3 comprises 13 residues. V was pared by 6 bases and J by 4 bases, with 12 bases between. This CDR3 is CASRPSSGETQYF. In DNA, the CDR3 is TGTGCCAGCAGGCCCTCGTCGGGAGAGACCCAGTACTTC.

This chain links TRBV27 with TRBJ2-7, with D perhaps matching TRBD2 (7 bases). Germline V gene data show CDR1 as MNHEY and CDR2 as SMNVEV (reference sequence). The CDR3 contains 14 residues. Trimming removed 9 bases from V and 1 base from J, with 16 bases in between. The CDR3 loop is CARAGASGSYEQYF. CDR3 DNA sequence: TGTGCCAGGGCGGGGGCTAGCGGATCCTACGAGCAGTACTTC.

The genes are TRBV9 and TRBJ2-2, with 12 bases identical to TRBD1. This CDR3 has 17 residues. The J segment lost 6 bases and the V segment lost 5 bases, leaving 11 bases of the junction unmatched. The germline V gene encodes CDR1 SGDLS and CDR2 YYNGEE. The CDR3 here is CASRGNPGTGGAGELFF. DNA of the CDR3: TGTGCCAGCAGGGGGAACCCCGGGACAGGGGGCGCCGGGGAGCTGTTTTTT. The full variable domain, its missing parts supplied by reference TRBV9 and TRBJ2-2, is DSGVTQTPKHLITATGQRVTLRCSPRSGDLSVYWYQQSLDQGLQFLIQYYNGEERAKGNILERFSAQQFPDLHSELNLSSLELGDSALYFCASRGNPGTGGAGELFFGEGSRLTVL.

The chain uses TRBV7-6 and TRBJ2-3, with 8 bases lining up with TRBD2. CDR1 and CDR2 (germline): SGHVS, FNYEAQ. V lost 4 bases and J lost 6; bases outside the gene matches: 12. CDR3 length equals 16 residues. The CDR3, as DNA: TGTGCCAGCAGCTCATCCTTCGGGGGGGAGCAGGATACGCAGTATTTT. Amino acid sequence: CASSSSFGGEQDTQYF.

The chain recombines TRBV5-1 with TRBJ1-2, with a tentative D call TRBD1 (5 bases). CDR1 and CDR2 from the germline V gene are SGHRS and YFSETQ. The CDR3 contains 13 residues. V shed 3 bases and J shed 3 bases, with 9 bases lying between them. CDR3 loop: CASSSDTDYGYTF. The CDR3 DNA reads as TGCGCCAGCAGCTCGGACACGGACTATGGCTACACCTTC.

The chain recombines TRBV10-1 with TRBJ2-1, with D possibly TRBD1 on 6 matching bases. Trimming took off 8 bases at V and 5 bases at J, with 19 bases between the two ends. The CDR3 sequence is 15 residues long. CDR1 WNHNN and CDR2 SYGVQD come from the germline V gene (reference sequence). CDR3 sequence reads: CASFITGTLNNEQFF. The CDR3 region has the DNA TGCGCCAGCTTCATTACCGGGACACTGAACAATGAGCAGTTCTTC.